This T cell receptor (beta chain) appears in the sequencing data of a study of a mutant IDH1 vaccine in newly diagnosed glioma. Study background: Those enrolled had earlier been treated with radiotherapy, temozolomide, or both, mostly both.

This clone was picked up one time. Its target is unknown. As to time point: week 35, safety follow-up. One vaccine dose held 300 ug of mutant IDH1 20-mer peptide and came with topical imiquimod. The germline V gene encodes CDR1 MNHEY and CDR2 SMNVEV (reference sequence). This CDR3 comprises 14 residues. The ends were cut back, 8 bases at V and 3 bases at J, with 13 bases in the middle. TCRdb keeps only in-frame clones here, not all; method: immunoSEQ multiplex PCR. The table includes 35,000 to 50,000 clones, approximately 80% detected once. Study-level findings and limits: It seemed that pseudoprogression was not linked to changes in the top peripheral T cell clonotypes.

Specimen: PBMCs, collected from a glioma patient whose treatment included an IDH1 peptide vaccine. The source of this sequence is a woman in her forties or fifties with glioma. This rearrangement joins TRBV27 to TRBJ1-4; D is perhaps TRBD1 (5 bases). For the CDR3, the DNA is TGTGCCAGCTCTAGGGGCGTTGCTAATGAAAAACTGTTTTTT. Encoded protein: CASSRGVANEKLFF. The full variable domain, completed using reference TRBV27 and TRBJ1-4, is EAQVTQNPRYLITVTGKKLTVTCSQNMNHEYMSWYRQDPGLGLRQIYYSMNVEVTDKGDVPEGYKVSRKEKRNFPLILESPSPNQTSLYFCASSRGVANEKLFFGSGTQLSVL.